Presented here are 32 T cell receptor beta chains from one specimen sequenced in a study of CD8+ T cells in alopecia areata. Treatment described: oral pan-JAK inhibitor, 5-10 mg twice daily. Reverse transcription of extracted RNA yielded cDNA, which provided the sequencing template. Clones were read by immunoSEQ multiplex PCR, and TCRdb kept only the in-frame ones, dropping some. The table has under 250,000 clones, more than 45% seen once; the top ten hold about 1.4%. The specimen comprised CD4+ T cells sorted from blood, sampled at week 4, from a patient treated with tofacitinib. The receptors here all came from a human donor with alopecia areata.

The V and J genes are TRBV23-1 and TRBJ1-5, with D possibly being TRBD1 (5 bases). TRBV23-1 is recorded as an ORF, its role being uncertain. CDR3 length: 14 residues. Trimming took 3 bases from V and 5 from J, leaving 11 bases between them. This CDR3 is CASSHSRQYQPQHF. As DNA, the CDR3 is TGCGCCAGCAGTCACTCCAGACAGTATCAGCCCCAGCATTTT.

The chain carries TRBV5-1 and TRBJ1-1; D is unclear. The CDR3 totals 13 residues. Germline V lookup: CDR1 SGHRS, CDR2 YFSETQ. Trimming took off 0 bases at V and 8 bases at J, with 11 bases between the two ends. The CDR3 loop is CASSLGPEEEAFF. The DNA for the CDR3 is TGCGCCAGCAGCTTGGGACCTGAAGAGGAAGCTTTCTTT.

The CDR3 sequence: CAWRDRGMGAFF. CDR3 DNA sequence: TGTGCCTGGAGAGACCGGGGAATGGGAGCTTTCTTT. V gene TRBV30 combines with J gene TRBJ1-1, with no clear D. The germline CDR1 and CDR2 sequences are GTSNPN and SVGIG (reference sequence). Trimming stripped 3 bases from V and 10 bases from J, with 15 bases between. This CDR3 region has 12 residues.

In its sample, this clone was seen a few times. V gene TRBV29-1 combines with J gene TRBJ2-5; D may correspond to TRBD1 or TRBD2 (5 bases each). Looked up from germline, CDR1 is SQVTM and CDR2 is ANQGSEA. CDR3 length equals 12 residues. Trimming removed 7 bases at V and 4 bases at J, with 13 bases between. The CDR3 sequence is CSAIGTGETQYF. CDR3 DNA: TGCAGCGCCATCGGGACCGGAGAGACCCAGTACTTC.

The CDR3 region is CASSPIGTARNIQYF. In nucleotides, the CDR3 is TGTGCCAGCTCACCTATCGGGACAGCTAGAAACATTCAGTACTTC. The chain employs TRBV18 and TRBJ2-4, with 7 bases identical to TRBD1. Unmatched junction bases numbered 8, after V lost 3 bases and J lost 6 bases. CDR3 length: 15 residues. CDR1 and CDR2 from the germline V gene are KGHSH and LQKENI. Drawing the rest from reference TRBV18 and TRBJ2-4, the complete variable domain is NAGVMQNPRHLVRRRGQEARLRCSPMKGHSHVYWYRQLPEEGLKFMVYLQKENIIDESGMPKERFSAEFPKEGPSILRIQQVVRGDSAAYFCASSPIGTARNIQYFGAGTRLSVL.

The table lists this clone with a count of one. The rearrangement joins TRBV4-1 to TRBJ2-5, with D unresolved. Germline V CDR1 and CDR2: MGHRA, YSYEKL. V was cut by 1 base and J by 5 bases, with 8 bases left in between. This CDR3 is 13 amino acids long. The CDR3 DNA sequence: TGCGCCAGCAGCCAAGCGCTCGGTGAGACCCAGTACTTC. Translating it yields CASSQALGETQYF.

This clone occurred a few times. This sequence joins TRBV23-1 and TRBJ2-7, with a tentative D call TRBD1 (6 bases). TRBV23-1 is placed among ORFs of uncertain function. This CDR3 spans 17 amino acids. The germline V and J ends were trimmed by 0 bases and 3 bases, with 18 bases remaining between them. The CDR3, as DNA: TGCGCCAGCAGTCAATCGCCCCAGGGACACTCGCTCTACGAGCAGTACTTC. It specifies CASSQSPQGHSLYEQYF.

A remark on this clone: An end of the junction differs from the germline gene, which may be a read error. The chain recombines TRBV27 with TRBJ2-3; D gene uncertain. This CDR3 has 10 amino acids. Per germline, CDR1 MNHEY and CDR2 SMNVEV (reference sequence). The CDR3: CASGTDTQYF. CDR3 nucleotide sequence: TGTGCCAGCGGCACGGATACGCAGTATTTT.

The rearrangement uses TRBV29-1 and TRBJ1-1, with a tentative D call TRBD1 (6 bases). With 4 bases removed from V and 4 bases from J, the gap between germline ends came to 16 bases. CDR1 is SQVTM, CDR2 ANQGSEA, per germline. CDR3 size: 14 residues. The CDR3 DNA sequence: TGCAGCGTTGGTGTGGGGGCCCTGAGCACTGAAGCTTTCTTT. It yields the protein CSVGVGALSTEAFF.

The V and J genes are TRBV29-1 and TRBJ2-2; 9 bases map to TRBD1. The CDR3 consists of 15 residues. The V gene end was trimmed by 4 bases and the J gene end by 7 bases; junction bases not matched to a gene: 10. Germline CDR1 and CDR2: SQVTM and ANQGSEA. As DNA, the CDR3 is TGCAGCGTTGCTCTAAGGGACAGGGCCAACGGGGAGCTGTTTTTT. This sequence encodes CSVALRDRANGELFF.

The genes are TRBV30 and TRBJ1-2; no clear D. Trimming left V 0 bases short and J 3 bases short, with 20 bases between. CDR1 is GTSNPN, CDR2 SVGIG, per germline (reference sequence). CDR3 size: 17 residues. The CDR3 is CAWSVPAGPKDHYGYTF. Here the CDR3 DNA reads TGTGCCTGGAGTGTACCCGCGGGCCCTAAGGACCACTATGGCTACACCTTC.

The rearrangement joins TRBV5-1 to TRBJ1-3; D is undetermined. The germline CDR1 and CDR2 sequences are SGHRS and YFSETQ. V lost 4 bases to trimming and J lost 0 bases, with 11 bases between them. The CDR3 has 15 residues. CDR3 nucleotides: TGCGCCAGCAGCGTGGTACCGAGCTCTGGAAACACCATATATTTT. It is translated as CASSVVPSSGNTIYF.

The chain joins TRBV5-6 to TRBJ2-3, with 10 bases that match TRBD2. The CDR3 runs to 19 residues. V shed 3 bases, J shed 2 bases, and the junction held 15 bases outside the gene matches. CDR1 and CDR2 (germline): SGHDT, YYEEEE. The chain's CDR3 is CASSSPHSGTSVYTDTQYF. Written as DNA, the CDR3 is TGTGCCAGCAGCTCACCCCATTCCGGGACTAGCGTATACACAGATACGCAGTATTTT.

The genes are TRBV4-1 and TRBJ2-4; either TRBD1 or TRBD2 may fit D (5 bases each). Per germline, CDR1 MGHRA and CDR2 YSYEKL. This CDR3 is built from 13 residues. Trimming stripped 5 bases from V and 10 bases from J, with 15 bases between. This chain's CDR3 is CASSEGSSWIQYF. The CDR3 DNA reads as TGCGCCAGCAGCGAGGGGTCGTCCTGGATTCAGTACTTC.

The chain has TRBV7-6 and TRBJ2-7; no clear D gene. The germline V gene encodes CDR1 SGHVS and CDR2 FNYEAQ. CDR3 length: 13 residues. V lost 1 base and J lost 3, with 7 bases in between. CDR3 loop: CASSLEALYEQYF. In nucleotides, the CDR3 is TGTGCCAGCAGCTTAGAGGCCCTCTACGAGCAGTACTTC. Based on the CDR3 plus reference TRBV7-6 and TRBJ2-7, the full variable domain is GAGVSQSPRYKVTKRGQDVALRCDPISGHVSLYWYRQALGQGPEFLTYFNYEAQQDKSGLPNDRFSAERPEGSISTLTIQRTEQRDSAMYRCASSLEALYEQYFGPGTRLTVT.

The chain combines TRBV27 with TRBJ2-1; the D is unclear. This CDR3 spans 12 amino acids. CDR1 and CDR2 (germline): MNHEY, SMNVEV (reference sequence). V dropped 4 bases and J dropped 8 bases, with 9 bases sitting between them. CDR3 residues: CASSSWVDEQFF. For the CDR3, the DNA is TGTGCCAGCAGTTCGTGGGTCGATGAGCAGTTCTTC.

As DNA, the CDR3 is TGCGCCAGCAGCCAAAGGACTGGCCTGAGAGAGACCCAGTACTTC. Translated: CASSQRTGLRETQYF. The chain links TRBV4-3 to TRBJ2-5; perhaps TRBD2 as D (5 bases). This CDR3 has 15 amino acids. Germline V gives CDR1 LGHNA, CDR2 YSLEER. The V end lost 2 bases, the J end lost 4 bases, and 14 bases lay between the germline ends.

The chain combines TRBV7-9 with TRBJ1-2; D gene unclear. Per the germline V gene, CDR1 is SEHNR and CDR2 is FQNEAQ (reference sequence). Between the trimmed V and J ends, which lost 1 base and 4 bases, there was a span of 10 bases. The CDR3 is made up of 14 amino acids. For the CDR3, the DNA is TGTGCCAGCAGCTTAGATTTTTCGAGCTATGGCTACACCTTC. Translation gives CASSLDFSSYGYTF.

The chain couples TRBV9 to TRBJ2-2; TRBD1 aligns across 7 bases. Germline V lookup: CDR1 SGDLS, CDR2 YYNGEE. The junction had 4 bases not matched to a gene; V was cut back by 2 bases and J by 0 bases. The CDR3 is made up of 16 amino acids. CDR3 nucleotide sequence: TGTGCCAGCAGCGTTTCCGGGACAGCGAACACCGGGGAGCTGTTTTTT. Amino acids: CASSVSGTANTGELFF.

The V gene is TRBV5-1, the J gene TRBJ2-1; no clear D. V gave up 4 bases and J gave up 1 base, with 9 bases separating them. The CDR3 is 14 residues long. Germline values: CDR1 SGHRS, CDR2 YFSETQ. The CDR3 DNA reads TGCGCCAGCAGCCCTCTCCATTCCTACAATGAGCAGTTCTTC. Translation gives CASSPLHSYNEQFF.

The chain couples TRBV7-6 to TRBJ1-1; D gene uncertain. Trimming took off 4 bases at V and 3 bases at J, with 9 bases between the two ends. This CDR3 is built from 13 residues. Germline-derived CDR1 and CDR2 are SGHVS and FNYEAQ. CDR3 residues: CASSSHGDTEAFF. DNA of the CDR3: TGTGCCAGCAGCTCGCATGGAGACACTGAAGCTTTCTTT.

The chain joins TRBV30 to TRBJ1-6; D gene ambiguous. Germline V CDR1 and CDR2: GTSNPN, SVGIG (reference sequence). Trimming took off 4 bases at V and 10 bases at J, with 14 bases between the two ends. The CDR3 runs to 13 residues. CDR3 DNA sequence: TGTGCCTGGAAGGAGAGTTTGGGATCACCCCTCCACTTT. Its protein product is CAWKESLGSPLHF.

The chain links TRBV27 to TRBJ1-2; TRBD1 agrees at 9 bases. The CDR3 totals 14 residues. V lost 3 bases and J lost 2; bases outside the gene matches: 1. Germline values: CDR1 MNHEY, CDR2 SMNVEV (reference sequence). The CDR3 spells CASSLGTGNYGYTF. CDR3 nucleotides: TGTGCCAGCAGTTTGGGGACAGGGAACTATGGCTACACCTTC.

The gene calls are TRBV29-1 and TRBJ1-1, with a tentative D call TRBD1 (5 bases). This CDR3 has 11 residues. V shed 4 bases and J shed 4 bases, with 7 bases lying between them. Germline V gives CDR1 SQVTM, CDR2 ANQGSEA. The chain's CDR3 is CSVAGVTEAFF. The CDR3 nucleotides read TGCAGCGTTGCGGGGGTCACTGAAGCTTTCTTT.

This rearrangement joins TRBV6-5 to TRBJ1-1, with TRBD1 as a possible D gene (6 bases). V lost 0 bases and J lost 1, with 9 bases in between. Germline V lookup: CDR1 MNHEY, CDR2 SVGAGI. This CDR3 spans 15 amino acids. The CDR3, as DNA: TGTGCCAGCAGTTACTCGGGGGCTTCGAACACTGAAGCTTTCTTT. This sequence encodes CASSYSGASNTEAFF.

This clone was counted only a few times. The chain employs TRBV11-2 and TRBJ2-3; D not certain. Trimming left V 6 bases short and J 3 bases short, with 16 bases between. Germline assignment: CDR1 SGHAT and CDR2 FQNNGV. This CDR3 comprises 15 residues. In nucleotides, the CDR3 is TGTGCCAGCAGTGCCACACCGTTGGGGACAGATACGCAGTATTTT. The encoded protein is CASSATPLGTDTQYF.

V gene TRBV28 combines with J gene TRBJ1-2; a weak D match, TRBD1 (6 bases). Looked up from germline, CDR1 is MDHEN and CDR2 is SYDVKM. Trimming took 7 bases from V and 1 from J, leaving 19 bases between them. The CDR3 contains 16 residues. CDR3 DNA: TGTGCCAGCAACCCCGCCGTGGGACAAAATAACTATGGCTACACCTTC. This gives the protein CASNPAVGQNNYGYTF.

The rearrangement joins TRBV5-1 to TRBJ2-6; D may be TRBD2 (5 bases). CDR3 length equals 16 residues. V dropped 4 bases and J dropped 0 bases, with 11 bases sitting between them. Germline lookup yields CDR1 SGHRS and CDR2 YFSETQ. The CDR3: CASSGGSTSGANVLTF. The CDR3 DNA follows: TGCGCCAGCAGCGGAGGCAGCACCTCTGGGGCCAACGTCCTGACTTTC.

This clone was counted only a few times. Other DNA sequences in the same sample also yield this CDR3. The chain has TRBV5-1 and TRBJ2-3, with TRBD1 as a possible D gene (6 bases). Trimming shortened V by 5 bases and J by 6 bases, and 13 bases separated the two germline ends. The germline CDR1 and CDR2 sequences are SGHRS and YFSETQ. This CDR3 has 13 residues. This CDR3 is CASSPDRSDTQYF. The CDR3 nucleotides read TGCGCCAGCAGTCCCGACAGGTCGGATACGCAGTATTTT.

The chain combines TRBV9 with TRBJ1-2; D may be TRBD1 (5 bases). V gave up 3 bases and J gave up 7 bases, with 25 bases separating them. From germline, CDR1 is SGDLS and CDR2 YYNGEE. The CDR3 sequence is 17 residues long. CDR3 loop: CASSATTQGGTSGGYTF. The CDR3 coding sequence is TGTGCCAGCAGCGCCACCACTCAGGGTGGAACTTCGGGTGGCTACACCTTC. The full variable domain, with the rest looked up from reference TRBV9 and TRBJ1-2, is DSGVTQTPKHLITATGQRVTLRCSPRSGDLSVYWYQQSLDQGLQFLIQYYNGEERAKGNILERFSAQQFPDLHSELNLSSLELGDSALYFCASSATTQGGTSGGYTFGSGTRLTVV.

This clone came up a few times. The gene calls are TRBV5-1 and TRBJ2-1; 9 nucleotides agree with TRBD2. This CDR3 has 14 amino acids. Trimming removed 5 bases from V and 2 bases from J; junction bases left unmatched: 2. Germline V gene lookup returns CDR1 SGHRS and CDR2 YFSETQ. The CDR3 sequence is CASRLAGTYNEQFF. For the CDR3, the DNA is TGCGCCAGCAGGCTAGCGGGGACCTACAATGAGCAGTTCTTC. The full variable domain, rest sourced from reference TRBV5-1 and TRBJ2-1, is KAGVTQTPRYLIKTRGQQVTLSCSPISGHRSVSWYQQTPGQGLQFLFEYFSETQRNKGNFPGRFSGRQFSNSRSEMNVSTLELGDSALYLCASRLAGTYNEQFFGPGTRLTVL.

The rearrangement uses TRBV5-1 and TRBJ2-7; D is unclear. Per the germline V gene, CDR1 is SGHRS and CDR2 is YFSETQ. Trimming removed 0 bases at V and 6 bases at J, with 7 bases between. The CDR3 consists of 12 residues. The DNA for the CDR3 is TGCGCCAGCAGCTTGGCACCTTCCGAGCAGTACTTC. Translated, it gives CASSLAPSEQYF. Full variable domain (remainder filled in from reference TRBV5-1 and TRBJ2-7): KAGVTQTPRYLIKTRGQQVTLSCSPISGHRSVSWYQQTPGQGLQFLFEYFSETQRNKGNFPGRFSGRQFSNSRSEMNVSTLELGDSALYLCASSLAPSEQYFGPGTRLTVT.